The TCR beta chain described here comes from a study of CXCR3-negative and CXCR3-positive naive CD8 T cells. Study-wide results and limits: Expression of CXCR3 was partially reduced after cryopreservation, and fresh PBMCs were used in most assays. TRB CDR3 properties indicated TCR strength, while surface CD5 was similar across naive subsets. Diversity was high in both naive subsets and much lower in memory cells.

Remarks on this clonotype: Its target is not known.

Germline V gene lookup returns CDR1 MNHEY and CDR2 SMNVEV (reference sequence). CDR3 length: 14 amino acids. Roughly 300,000 cells per CD8+ T cell subset were flow-sorted in triplicate. The authors prepared UMI-labeled TRB cDNA libraries by 5' RACE. TCRdb reanalyzed the 5' RACE reads, giving one entry per CDR3 protein sequence and no DNA. The sample table sets out roughly 48,000 distinct CDR3 sequences. This sequence joins TRBV27 and TRBJ1-2; TCRdb lists TRBD1, though no DNA is available to test this call. This receptor was obtained from a human donor in good health. Some clones in this sample may be carry-over from other donors' samples. The sample comprised memory CD8+ T cells from blood. The CDR3 sequence is CASSFGRGLDGYTF.